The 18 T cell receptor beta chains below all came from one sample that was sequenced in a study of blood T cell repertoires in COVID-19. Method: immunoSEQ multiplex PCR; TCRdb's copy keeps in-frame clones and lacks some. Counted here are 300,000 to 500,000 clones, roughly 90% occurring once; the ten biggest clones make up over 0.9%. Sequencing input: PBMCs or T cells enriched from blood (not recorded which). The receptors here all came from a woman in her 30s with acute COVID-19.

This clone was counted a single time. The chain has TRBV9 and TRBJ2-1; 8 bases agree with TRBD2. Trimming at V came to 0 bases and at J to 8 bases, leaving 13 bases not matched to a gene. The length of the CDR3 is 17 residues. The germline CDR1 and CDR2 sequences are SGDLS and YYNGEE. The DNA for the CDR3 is TGTGCCAGCAGCGTAGAAAGCCTAGCGGGCCTGTGGCATGAGCAGTTCTTC. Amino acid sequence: CASSVESLAGLWHEQFF.

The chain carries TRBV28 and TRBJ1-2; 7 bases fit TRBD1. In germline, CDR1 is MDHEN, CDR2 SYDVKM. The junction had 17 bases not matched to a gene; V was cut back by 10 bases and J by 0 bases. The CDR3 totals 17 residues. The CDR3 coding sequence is TGTGCCACCCATTATCCCCCACAGGGGCTTGCTAACTATGGCTACACCTTC. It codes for CATHYPPQGLANYGYTF.

The CDR3 here is CASSTGGTGSPYNEQFF. The CDR3 DNA reads as TGTGCCAGCAGCACCGGTGGAACGGGTTCTCCTTACAATGAGCAGTTCTTC. J is TRBJ2-1 and V is TRBV5-6; no firm D call. CDR1 and CDR2 (germline): SGHDT, YYEEEE. The CDR3 has 17 amino acids. Trimming stripped 4 bases from V and 4 bases from J, with 21 bases between.

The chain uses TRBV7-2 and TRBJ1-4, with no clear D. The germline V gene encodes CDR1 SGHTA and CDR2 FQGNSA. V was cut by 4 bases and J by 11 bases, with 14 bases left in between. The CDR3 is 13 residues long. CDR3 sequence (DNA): TGTGCCAGCAGCTCCAGAGTTTCGGGGAAACTGTTTTTT. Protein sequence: CASSSRVSGKLFF. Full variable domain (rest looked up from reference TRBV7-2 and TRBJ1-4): GAGVSQSPSNKVTEKGKDVELRCDPISGHTALYWYRQSLGQGLEFLIYFQGNSAPDKSGLPSDRFSAERTGGSVSTLTIQRTQQEDSAVYLCASSSRVSGKLFFGSGTQLSVL.

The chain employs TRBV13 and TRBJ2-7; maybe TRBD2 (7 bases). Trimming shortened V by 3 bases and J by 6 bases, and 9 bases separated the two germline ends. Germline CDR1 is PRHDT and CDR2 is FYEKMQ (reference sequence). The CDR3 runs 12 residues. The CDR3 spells CASSFRGGEQYF. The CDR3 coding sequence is TGTGCCAGCAGCTTTAGGGGGGGCGAGCAGTACTTC.

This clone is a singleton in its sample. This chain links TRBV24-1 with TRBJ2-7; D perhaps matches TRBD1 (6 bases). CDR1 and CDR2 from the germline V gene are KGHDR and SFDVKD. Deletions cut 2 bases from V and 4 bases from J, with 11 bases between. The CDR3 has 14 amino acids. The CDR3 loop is CATSDSKQGYEQYF. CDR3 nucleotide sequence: TGTGCCACCAGTGATTCAAAGCAGGGGTACGAGCAGTACTTC.

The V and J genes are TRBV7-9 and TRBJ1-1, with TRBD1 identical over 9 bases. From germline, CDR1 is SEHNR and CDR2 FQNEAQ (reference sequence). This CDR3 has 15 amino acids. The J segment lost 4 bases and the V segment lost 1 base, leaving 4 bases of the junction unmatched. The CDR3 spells CASSLGTGGGTEAFF. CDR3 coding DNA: TGTGCCAGCAGCTTAGGTACAGGGGGCGGCACTGAAGCTTTCTTT.

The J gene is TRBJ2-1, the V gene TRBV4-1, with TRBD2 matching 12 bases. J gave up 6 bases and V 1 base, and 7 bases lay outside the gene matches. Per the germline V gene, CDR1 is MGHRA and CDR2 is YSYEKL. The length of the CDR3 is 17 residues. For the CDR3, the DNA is TGCGCCAGCAGCCAAGGCGAGACTAGCGGGGGCCTCAATGAGCAGTTCTTC. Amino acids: CASSQGETSGGLNEQFF.

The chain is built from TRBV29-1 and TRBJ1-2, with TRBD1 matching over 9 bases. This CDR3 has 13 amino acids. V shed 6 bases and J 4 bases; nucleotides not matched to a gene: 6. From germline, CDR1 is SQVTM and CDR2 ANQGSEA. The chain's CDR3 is CSVVDRGTYGYTF. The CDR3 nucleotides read TGCAGCGTCGTAGACAGGGGGACCTATGGCTACACCTTC.

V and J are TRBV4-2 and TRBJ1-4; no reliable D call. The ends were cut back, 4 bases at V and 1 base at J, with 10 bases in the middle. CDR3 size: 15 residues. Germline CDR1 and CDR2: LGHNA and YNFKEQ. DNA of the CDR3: TGTGCCAGCAGCCTAGGACGGGGAACTAATGAAAAACTGTTTTTT. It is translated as CASSLGRGTNEKLFF.

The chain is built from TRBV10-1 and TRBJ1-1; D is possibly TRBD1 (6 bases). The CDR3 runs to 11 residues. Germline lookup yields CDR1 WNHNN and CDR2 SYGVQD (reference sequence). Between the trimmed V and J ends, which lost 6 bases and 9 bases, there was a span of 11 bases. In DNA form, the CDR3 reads TGCGCCAGCAGCACGGACAGCCAAGCTTTCTTT. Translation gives CASSTDSQAFF.

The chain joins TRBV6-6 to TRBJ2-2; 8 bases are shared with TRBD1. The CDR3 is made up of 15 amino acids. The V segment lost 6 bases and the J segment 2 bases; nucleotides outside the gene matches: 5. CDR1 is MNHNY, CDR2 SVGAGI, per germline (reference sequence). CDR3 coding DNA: TGTGCCAGCAGGAACGACAGGGGCAACACCGGGGAGCTGTTTTTT. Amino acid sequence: CASRNDRGNTGELFF.

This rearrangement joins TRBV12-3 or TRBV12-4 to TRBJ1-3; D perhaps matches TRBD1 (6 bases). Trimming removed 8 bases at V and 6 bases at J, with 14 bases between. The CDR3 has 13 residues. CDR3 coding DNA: TGTGCCAGCCAGGGGAGGGAGGAAAACACCATATATTTT. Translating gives CASQGREENTIYF.

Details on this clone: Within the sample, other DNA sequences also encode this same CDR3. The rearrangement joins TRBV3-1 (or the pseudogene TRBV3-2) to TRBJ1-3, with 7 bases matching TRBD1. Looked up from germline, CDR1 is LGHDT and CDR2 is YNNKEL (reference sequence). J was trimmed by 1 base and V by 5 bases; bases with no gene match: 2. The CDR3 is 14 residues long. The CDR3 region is CASSLTGSGNTIYF. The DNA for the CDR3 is TGTGCCAGCAGCTTGACAGGGTCTGGAAACACCATATATTTT.

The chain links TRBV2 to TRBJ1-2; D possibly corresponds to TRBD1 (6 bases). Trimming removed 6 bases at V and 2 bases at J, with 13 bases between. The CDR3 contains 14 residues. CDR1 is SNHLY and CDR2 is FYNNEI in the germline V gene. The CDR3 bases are TGTGCCAGCAGGAAATGGGGGCTAAACTATGGCTACACCTTC. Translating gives CASRKWGLNYGYTF.

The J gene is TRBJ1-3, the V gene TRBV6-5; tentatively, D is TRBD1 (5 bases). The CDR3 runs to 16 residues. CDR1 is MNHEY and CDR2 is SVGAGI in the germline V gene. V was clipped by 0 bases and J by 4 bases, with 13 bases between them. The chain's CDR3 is CASSYSSGDGGNTIYF. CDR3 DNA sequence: TGTGCCAGCAGTTACTCGTCGGGGGATGGAGGAAACACCATATATTTT.

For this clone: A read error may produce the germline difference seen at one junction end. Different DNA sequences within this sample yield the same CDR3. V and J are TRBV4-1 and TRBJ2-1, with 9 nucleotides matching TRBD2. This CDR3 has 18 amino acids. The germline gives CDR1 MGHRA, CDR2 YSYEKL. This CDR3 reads CASSQDESGGIFYNEQFF. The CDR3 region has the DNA TGCGCCAGCAGCCAAGATGAAAGCGGGGGGATCTTCTACAATGAGCAATTCTTC.

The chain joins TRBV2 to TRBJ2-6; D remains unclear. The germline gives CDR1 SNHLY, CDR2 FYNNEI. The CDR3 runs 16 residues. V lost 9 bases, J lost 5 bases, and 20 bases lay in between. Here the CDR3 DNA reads TGTGCCAGTAGCCCCGATTCGACCCTGCGGGCCAACGTCCTGACTTTC. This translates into CASSPDSTLRANVLTF.